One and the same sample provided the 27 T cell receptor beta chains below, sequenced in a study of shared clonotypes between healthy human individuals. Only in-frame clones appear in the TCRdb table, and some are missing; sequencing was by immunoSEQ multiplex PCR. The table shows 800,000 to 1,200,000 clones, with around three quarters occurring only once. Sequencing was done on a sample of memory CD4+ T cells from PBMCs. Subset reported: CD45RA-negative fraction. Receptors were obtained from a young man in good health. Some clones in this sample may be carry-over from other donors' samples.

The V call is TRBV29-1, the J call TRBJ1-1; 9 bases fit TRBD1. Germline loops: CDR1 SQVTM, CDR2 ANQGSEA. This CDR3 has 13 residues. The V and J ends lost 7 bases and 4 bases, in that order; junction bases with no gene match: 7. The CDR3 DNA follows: TGCAGCGGCTTCGGACAGGGGCCCACTGAAGCTTTCTTT. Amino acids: CSGFGQGPTEAFF.

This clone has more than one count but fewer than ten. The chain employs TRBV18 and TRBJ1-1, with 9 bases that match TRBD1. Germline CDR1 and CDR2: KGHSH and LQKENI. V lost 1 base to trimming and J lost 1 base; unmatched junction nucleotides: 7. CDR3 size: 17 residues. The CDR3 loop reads CASSPLTGGQPNTEAFF. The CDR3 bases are TGTGCCAGCTCACCACTAACAGGGGGCCAACCGAACACTGAAGCTTTCTTT.

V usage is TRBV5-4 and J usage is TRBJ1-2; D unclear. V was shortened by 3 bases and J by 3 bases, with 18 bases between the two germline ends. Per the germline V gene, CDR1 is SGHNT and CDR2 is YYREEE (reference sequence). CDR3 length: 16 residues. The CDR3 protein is CASSSPLGEGDYGYTF. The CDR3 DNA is TGTGCCAGCAGCTCCCCCCTCGGGGAAGGAGACTATGGCTACACCTTC.

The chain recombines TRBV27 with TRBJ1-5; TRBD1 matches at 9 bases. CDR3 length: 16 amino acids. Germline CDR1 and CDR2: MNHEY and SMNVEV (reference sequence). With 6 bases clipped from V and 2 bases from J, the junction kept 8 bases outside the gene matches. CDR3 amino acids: CASSKSTGGGNQPQHF. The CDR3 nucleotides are TGTGCCAGCAGCAAATCGACAGGGGGAGGCAATCAGCCCCAGCATTTT.

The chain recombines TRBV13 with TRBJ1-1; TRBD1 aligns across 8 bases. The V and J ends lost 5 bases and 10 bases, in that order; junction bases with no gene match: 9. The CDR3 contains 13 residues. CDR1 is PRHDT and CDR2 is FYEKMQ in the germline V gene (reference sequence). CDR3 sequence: CASSPSGQGRAFF. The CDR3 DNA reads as TGTGCCAGCAGCCCGAGCGGACAGGGTCGAGCTTTCTTT.

CDR3 DNA sequence: TGTGCCAGGCCGGACAGAAAAAACATTCAGTACTTC. It specifies CARPDRKNIQYF. This chain uses TRBV2 with TRBJ2-4; D perhaps matches TRBD1 (6 bases). Trimming cost V 9 bases and J 4 bases, with 10 bases left between them. The CDR3 consists of 12 residues. CDR1 is SNHLY, CDR2 FYNNEI, per germline.

CDR3 nucleotides: TGTGCCATCATGAACGCGGGGACGGAGACCCAGTACTTC. Its translation: CAIMNAGTETQYF. The chain employs TRBV10-3 and TRBJ2-5; D might be TRBD2 (6 bases). Germline CDR1 ENHRY, CDR2 SYGVKD. The CDR3 has 13 amino acids. V was trimmed by 7 bases and J by 5 bases, leaving 14 bases between them.

The CDR3 is CASSAGQGGSYNEQFF. For the CDR3, the DNA is TGTGCCAGTAGTGCGGGACAGGGGGGGTCCTACAATGAGCAGTTCTTC. The J gene is TRBJ2-1, the V gene TRBV19; 11 positions match TRBD1. Losses at the gene ends were 5 bases for V and 1 base for J; bases not matched to a gene: 4. This CDR3 contains 16 residues. Germline V gene sequence: CDR1 LNHDA, CDR2 SQIVND (reference sequence). The entire variable domain, with the rest obtained from reference TRBV19 and TRBJ2-1, is as follows: DGGITQSPKYLFRKEGQNVTLSCEQNLNHDAMYWYRQDPGQGLRLIYYSQIVNDFQKGDIAEGYSVSREKKESFPLTVTSAQKNPTAFYLCASSAGQGGSYNEQFFGPGTRLTVL.

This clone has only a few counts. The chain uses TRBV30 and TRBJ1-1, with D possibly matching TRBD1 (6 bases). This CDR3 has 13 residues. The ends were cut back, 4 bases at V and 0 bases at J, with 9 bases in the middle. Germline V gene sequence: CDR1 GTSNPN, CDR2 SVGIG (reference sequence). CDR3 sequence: CAWTGHLNTEAFF. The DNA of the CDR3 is TGTGCCTGGACGGGACATTTGAACACTGAAGCTTTCTTT.

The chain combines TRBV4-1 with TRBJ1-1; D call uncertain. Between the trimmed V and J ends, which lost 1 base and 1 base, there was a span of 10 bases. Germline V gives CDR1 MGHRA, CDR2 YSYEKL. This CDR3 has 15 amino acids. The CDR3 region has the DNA TGCGCCAGCAGCCAAGCCTTGGACGGGAACACTGAAGCTTTCTTT. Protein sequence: CASSQALDGNTEAFF.

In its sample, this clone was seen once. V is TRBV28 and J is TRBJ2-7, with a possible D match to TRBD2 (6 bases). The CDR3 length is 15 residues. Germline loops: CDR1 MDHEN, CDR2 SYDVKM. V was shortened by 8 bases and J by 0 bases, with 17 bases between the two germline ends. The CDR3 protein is CASGLPAGNSYEQYF. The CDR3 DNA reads TGTGCCAGCGGGTTACCCGCGGGAAACTCCTACGAGCAGTACTTC. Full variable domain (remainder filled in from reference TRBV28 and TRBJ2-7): DVKVTQSSRYLVKRTGEKVFLECVQDMDHENMFWYRQDPGLGLRLIYFSYDVKMKEKGDIPEGYSVSREKKERFSLILESASTNQTSMYLCASGLPAGNSYEQYFGPGTRLTVT.

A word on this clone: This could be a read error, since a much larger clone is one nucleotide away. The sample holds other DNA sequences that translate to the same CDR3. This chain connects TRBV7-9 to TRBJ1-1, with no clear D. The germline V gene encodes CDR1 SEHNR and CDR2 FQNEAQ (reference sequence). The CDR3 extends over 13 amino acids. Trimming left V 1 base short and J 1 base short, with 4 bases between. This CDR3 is CASSLGQNTEAFF. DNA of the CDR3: TGTGCCAGCAGCTTAGGCCAGAACACTGAAGCTTTCTTT.

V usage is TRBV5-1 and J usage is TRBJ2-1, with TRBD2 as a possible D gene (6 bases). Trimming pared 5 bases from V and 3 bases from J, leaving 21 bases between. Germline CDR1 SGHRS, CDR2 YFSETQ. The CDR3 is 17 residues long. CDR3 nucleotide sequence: TGCGCCAGCAGTGGGGGGAAAACCTACTCTGACTACAATGAGCAGTTCTTC. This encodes CASSGGKTYSDYNEQFF.

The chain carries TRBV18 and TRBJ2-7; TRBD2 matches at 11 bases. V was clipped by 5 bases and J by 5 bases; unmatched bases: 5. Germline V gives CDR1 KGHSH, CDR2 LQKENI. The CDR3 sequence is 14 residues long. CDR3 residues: CASSLTSGRDEQYF. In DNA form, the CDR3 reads TGTGCCAGCTCATTAACTAGCGGGAGAGACGAGCAGTACTTC.

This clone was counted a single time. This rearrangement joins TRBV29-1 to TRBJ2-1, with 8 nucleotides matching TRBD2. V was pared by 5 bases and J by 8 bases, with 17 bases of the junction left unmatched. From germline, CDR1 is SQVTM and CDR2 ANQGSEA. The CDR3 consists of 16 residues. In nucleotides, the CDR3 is TGCAGCGTTTCCCACCCCGGGACTAGAACCGTCGATGAGCAGTTCTTC. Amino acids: CSVSHPGTRTVDEQFF.

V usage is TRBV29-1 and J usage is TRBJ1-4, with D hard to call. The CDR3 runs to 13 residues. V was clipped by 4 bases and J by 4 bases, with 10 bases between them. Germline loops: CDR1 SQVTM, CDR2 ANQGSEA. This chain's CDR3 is CSVARQINEKLFF. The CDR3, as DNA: TGCAGCGTTGCGCGGCAGATTAATGAAAAACTGTTTTTT.

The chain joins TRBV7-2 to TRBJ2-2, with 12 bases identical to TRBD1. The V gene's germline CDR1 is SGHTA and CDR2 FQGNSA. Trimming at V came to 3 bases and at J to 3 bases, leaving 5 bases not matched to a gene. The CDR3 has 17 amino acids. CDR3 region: CASSFGTGGAYTGELFF. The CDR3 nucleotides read TGTGCCAGCAGCTTTGGGACAGGGGGCGCTTACACCGGGGAGCTGTTTTTT.

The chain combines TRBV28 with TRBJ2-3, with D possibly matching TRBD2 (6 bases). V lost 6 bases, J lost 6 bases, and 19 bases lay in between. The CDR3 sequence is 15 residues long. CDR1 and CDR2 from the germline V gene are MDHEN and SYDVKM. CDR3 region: CASRARGRTVDTQYF. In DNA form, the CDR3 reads TGTGCCAGCAGAGCCCGAGGGAGGACGGTCGATACGCAGTATTTT.

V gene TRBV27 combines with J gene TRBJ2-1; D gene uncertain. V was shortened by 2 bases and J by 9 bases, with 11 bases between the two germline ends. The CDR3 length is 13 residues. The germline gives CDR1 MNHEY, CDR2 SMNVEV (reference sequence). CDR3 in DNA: TGTGCCAGCAGTTTAAAAGCCCTGGGTGAGCAGTTCTTC. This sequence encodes CASSLKALGEQFF.

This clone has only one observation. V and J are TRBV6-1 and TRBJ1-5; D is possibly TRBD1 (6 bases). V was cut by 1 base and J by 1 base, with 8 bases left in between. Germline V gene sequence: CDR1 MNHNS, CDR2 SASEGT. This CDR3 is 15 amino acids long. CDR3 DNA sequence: TGTGCCAGCAGTGAAGGGAGGGGGAGCAATCAGCCCCAGCATTTT. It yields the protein CASSEGRGSNQPQHF.

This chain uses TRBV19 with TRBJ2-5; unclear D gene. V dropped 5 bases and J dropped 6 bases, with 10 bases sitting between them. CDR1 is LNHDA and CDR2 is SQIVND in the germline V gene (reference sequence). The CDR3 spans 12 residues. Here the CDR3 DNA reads TGTGCCAGTAGTGGACCAGGAAAGACCCAGTACTTC. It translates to CASSGPGKTQYF.

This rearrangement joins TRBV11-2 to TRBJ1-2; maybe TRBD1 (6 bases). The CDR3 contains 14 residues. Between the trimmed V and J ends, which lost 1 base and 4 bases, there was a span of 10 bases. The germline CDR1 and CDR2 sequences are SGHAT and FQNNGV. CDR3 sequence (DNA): TGTGCCAGCAGCTTAGGGGGGCTCGTCTATGGCTACACCTTC. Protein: CASSLGGLVYGYTF.

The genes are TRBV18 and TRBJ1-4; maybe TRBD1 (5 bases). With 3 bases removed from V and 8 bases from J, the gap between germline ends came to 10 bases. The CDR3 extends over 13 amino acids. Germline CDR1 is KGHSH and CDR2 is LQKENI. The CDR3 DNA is TGTGCCAGCTCACCCGTCGCAGGGGAAAAACTGTTTTTT. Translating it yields CASSPVAGEKLFF. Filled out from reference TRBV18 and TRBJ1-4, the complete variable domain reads NAGVMQNPRHLVRRRGQEARLRCSPMKGHSHVYWYRQLPEEGLKFMVYLQKENIIDESGMPKERFSAEFPKEGPSILRIQQVVRGDSAAYFCASSPVAGEKLFFGSGTQLSVL.

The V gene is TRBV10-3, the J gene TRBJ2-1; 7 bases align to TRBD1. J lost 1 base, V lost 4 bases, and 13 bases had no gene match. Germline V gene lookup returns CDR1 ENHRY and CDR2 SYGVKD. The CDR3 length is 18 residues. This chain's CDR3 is CAISGKGARDASYNEQFF. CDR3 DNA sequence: TGTGCCATCAGTGGAAAGGGGGCCCGGGACGCTTCCTACAATGAGCAGTTCTTC.

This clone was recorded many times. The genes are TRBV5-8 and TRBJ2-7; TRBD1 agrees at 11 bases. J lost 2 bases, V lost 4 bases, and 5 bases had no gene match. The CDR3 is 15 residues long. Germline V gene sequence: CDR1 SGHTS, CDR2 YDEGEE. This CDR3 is CASSRGQGAAYEQYF. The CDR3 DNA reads TGTGCCAGCAGCCGTGGACAGGGGGCTGCCTACGAGCAGTACTTC.

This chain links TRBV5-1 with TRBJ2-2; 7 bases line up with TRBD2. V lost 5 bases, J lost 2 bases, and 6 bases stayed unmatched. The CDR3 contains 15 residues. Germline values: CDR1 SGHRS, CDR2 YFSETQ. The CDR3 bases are TGCGCCAGCAGGCCCCTAGCGGATAACACCGGGGAGCTGTTTTTT. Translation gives CASRPLADNTGELFF.

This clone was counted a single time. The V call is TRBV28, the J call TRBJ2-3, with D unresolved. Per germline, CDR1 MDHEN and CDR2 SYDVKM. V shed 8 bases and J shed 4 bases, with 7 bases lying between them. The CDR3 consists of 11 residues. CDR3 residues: CASGSSDTQYF. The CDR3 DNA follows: TGTGCCAGCGGGTCCTCAGATACGCAGTATTTT.